Below are 13 T cell receptor beta chains sequenced from a single sample in a study of lymphopenia after photon versus proton radiotherapy (dated by TCRdb to between 2019 and 2020). The library was obtained by the immunoSEQ multiplex PCR assay. The table comes from immuneACCESS by way of TCRdb, which keeps in-frame sequences with V and J called. Part of the clones is missing from these tables; in studies checked, under half for an unresolved V gene and the rest for unknown reasons. For this sample there are around 30,000 clones; approximately 92% appear just once. The top ten clonotypes cover about 6.6% of the sample. The sample in question was peripheral blood, obtained from a patient treated with proton-based radiotherapy. These receptors originate from a woman aged 70 to 79 with pancreatic cancer. Some clones in this sample may be carry-over from other donors' samples.

The chain joins TRBV18 to TRBJ2-2; possible D gene TRBD2, 5 bases. V was trimmed by 0 bases and J by 4 bases, leaving 12 bases between them. The CDR3 extends over 16 amino acids. The germline V gene encodes CDR1 KGHSH and CDR2 LQKENI. The CDR3 DNA reads as TGTGCCAGCTCACCACCACGGGGTAGGAGCACCGGGGAGCTGTTTTTT. Encoded protein: CASSPPRGRSTGELFF. Combining the CDR3 with reference TRBV18 and TRBJ2-2 gives the whole variable domain NAGVMQNPRHLVRRRGQEARLRCSPMKGHSHVYWYRQLPEEGLKFMVYLQKENIIDESGMPKERFSAEFPKEGPSILRIQQVVRGDSAAYFCASSPPRGRSTGELFFGEGSRLTVL.

This clone was recorded only once. V gene TRBV18 combines with J gene TRBJ2-7; D gene ambiguous. Trimming took 6 bases from V and 3 from J, leaving 15 bases between them. Germline-derived CDR1 and CDR2 are KGHSH and LQKENI. The CDR3 consists of 14 residues. CDR3 in DNA: TGTGCCAGCTCTGATCCACAGACCCGCTACGAGCAGTACTTC. Amino acids: CASSDPQTRYEQYF.

This chain connects TRBV7-2 to TRBJ2-1, with 8 bases aligning to TRBD1. Germline V lookup: CDR1 SGHTA, CDR2 FQGNSA. V gave up 4 bases and J gave up 7 bases; unmatched junction bases: 3. This CDR3 has 13 residues. CDR3 in amino acids: CASSSRQGNEQFF. The CDR3 nucleotides are TGTGCCAGCAGCTCAAGACAGGGGAATGAGCAGTTCTTC. The full variable domain, its missing parts supplied by reference TRBV7-2 and TRBJ2-1, is GAGVSQSPSNKVTEKGKDVELRCDPISGHTALYWYRQSLGQGLEFLIYFQGNSAPDKSGLPSDRFSAERTGGSVSTLTIQRTQQEDSAVYLCASSSRQGNEQFFGPGTRLTVL.

The chain recombines TRBV9 with TRBJ1-1, with a possible D match to TRBD1 (5 bases). With 4 bases removed from V and 8 bases from J, the gap between germline ends came to 18 bases. The germline CDR1 and CDR2 sequences are SGDLS and YYNGEE. CDR3 length: 14 amino acids. The CDR3 region has the DNA TGTGCCAGCAGCCCGGCGGGGGGTTTTTCCGAAGCTTTCTTT. Amino acid sequence: CASSPAGGFSEAFF.

This clone was detected only a few times. This chain uses TRBV10-3 with TRBJ2-5; D may be TRBD1 (6 bases). Per germline, CDR1 ENHRY and CDR2 SYGVKD. V was trimmed by 7 bases and J by 2 bases, leaving 8 bases between them. This CDR3 spans 12 amino acids. CDR3 region: CAIKGVQETQYF. The CDR3 DNA sequence: TGTGCCATCAAGGGGGTACAAGAGACCCAGTACTTC.

V usage is TRBV19 and J usage is TRBJ1-4; possible D gene TRBD1, 6 bases. Between the trimmed V and J ends, which lost 9 bases and 8 bases, there was a span of 13 bases. This CDR3 is 12 amino acids long. Germline lookup yields CDR1 LNHDA and CDR2 SQIVND (reference sequence). The CDR3, as DNA: TGTGCCAGCGCGTCAGGGGACGAAAAACTGTTTTTT. Residues: CASASGDEKLFF. Filled out from reference TRBV19 and TRBJ1-4, the complete variable domain reads DGGITQSPKYLFRKEGQNVTLSCEQNLNHDAMYWYRQDPGQGLRLIYYSQIVNDFQKGDIAEGYSVSREKKESFPLTVTSAQKNPTAFYLCASASGDEKLFFGSGTQLSVL.

This rearrangement joins TRBV19 to TRBJ2-1; D remains ambiguous. The ends were cut back, 5 bases at V and 7 bases at J, with 12 bases in the middle. This CDR3 is built from 13 residues. Germline CDR1 LNHDA, CDR2 SQIVND (reference sequence). The CDR3 nucleotides read TGTGCCAGTAGTGTTGGACCCAAGAATGAGCAGTTCTTC. It is translated as CASSVGPKNEQFF.

The V call is TRBV2, the J call TRBJ2-3, with TRBD1 matching 8 bases. V shed 6 bases, J shed 1 base, and the junction held 9 bases outside the gene matches. The length of the CDR3 is 16 residues. Germline CDR1 SNHLY, CDR2 FYNNEI. The DNA of the CDR3 is TGTGCCAGCAGCCCAGGGACAGGAGGACGCACAGATACGCAGTATTTT. Translating gives CASSPGTGGRTDTQYF.

The rearrangement links TRBV2 to TRBJ2-2; TRBD1 aligns across 7 bases. V lost 5 bases to trimming and J lost 0 bases; unmatched junction nucleotides: 3. Germline V gene sequence: CDR1 SNHLY, CDR2 FYNNEI. This CDR3 spans 15 amino acids. This chain's CDR3 is CASSQGTANTGELFF. DNA for the CDR3: TGTGCCAGCAGTCAAGGGACAGCGAACACCGGGGAGCTGTTTTTT.

The chain carries TRBV9 and TRBJ2-1, with 8 bases matching TRBD2. V gave up 4 bases and J gave up 6 bases; unmatched junction bases: 3. Per the germline V gene, CDR1 is SGDLS and CDR2 is YYNGEE. This CDR3 contains 13 residues. In nucleotides, the CDR3 is TGTGCCAGCAGCCCGGGAGGGGCCAATGAGCAGTTCTTC. It is translated as CASSPGGANEQFF.

The chain carries TRBV6-4 and TRBJ2-5, with D perhaps matching TRBD2 (7 bases). V was trimmed by 8 bases and J by 0 bases, leaving 13 bases between them. CDR3 length equals 14 residues. The germline V gene has CDR1 MRHNA and CDR2 SNTAGT. CDR3 protein: CASSAGADQETQYF. The CDR3 coding sequence is TGTGCCAGCTCCGCGGGGGCCGACCAAGAGACCCAGTACTTC.

The rearrangement links TRBV7-2 to TRBJ2-5, with 12 bases matching TRBD2. V lost 5 bases to trimming and J lost 1 base; unmatched junction nucleotides: 5. Germline CDR1 and CDR2: SGHTA and FQGNSA. The CDR3 consists of 16 residues. CDR3 in DNA: TGTGCCAGCAGCCGCTCTAGCGGGAGGGCCCAAGAGACCCAGTACTTC. It encodes CASSRSSGRAQETQYF.

J is TRBJ2-2 and V is TRBV4-1; D possibly corresponds to TRBD1 (6 bases). Germline V lookup: CDR1 MGHRA, CDR2 YSYEKL. The CDR3 loop spans 16 amino acids. Deletions cut 0 bases from V and 6 bases from J, with 14 bases between. The CDR3 is CASSQDQGRGPGELFF. For the CDR3, the DNA is TGCGCCAGCAGCCAAGATCAGGGCAGGGGTCCCGGGGAGCTGTTTTTT.